These T cell receptor beta chains were read from a single sample in a study of T cell responses to AZD1222 COVID-19 vaccine. TCRdb's copy holds only in-frame clones and misses some; the assay was immunoSEQ multiplex PCR. The data show some 78,000 clones, roughly 85% seen once. The sample in question was peripheral blood, obtained 28 days after the second AZD1222 dose. The origin of the receptors is an adult who received the AZD1222 COVID-19 vaccine. Both conserved end residues are part of each CDR3. D genes are given only for firm matches. Size is omitted from some rows. Given values are once, few, many or a class for expanded clones.

d_gene	v_gene	j_gene	abundance	CDR3nt	CDR3aa
-	TRBV14	TRBJ1-1	-	TGTGCCAGCAGCCAGGGGTTTCCGAACACTGAAGCTTTCTTT	CASSQGFPNTEAFF
-	TRBV28	TRBJ1-2	-	TGTGCCAGCAGTTTAAGGGGTGGCTACACCTTC	CASSLRGGYTF
-	TRBV5-4	TRBJ2-2	-	TGTGCCAGCAGCCCCTACCCCAGGGGCAGGGCCGGGGAGCTGTTTTTT	CASSPYPRGRAGELFF
-	TRBV28	TRBJ2-7	once	TGTGCCAGCACCACCCCCGGACAGACCTACGAGCAGTACTTC	CASTTPGQTYEQYF
TRBD2	TRBV18	TRBJ2-7	-	TGTGCCAGCTCAGGGACTAGCGGGAGCCACGAGCAGTACTTC	CASSGTSGSHEQYF
-	TRBV5-6	TRBJ2-1	-	TGTGCCAGCAGCTTGTCGGTAGTCTATGAGCAGTTCTTC	CASSLSVVYEQFF
-	TRBV11-2	TRBJ1-3	-	TGTGCCAGCATGCAGGGGACCAGTGGAAACACCATATATTTT	CASMQGTSGNTIYF
-	TRBV4-2	TRBJ2-2	few	TGTGCCAGCAGCCAAGAGGGCAGGGATACCGGGGAGCTGTTTTTT	CASSQEGRDTGELFF
TRBD1	TRBV5-8	TRBJ1-5	few	TGTGCCAGCAGCTCGGGACAGGGCTATCAGCCCCAGCATTTT	CASSSGQGYQPQHF
TRBD2	TRBV4-1	TRBJ2-3	-	TGCGCCAGCAGCCAACCGGGACTAGCTGCTATAGCAGATACGCAGTATTTT	CASSQPGLAAIADTQYF
-	TRBV14	TRBJ1-6	-	TGTGCCAGCAGCTCAAGAGCGAGGGGTTCACCCCTCCACTTT	CASSSRARGSPLHF
-	TRBV5-4	TRBJ1-6	-	TGTGCCAGCAGCTGGGAGGTTGGGGGTAATTCACCCCTCCACTTT	CASSWEVGGNSPLHF
-	TRBV7-9	TRBJ2-7	-	TGTGCCAGCAGACCCGACAGATCACCCTACGAGCAGTACTTC	CASRPDRSPYEQYF
-	TRBV30	TRBJ1-1	-	TGTGCCTGTTCTGGGAACACTGAAGCTTTCTTT	CACSGNTEAFF
-	TRBV27	TRBJ1-5	-	TGTGCCAGTGGACAATTTCAGCCCCAGCATTTT	CASGQFQPQHF